The 8 T cell receptor beta chains given below trace back to one sample, sequenced in a study of T cells in Graves' hyperthyroidism and ophthalmopathy. TCR beta CDR3 regions were amplified from RNA. First-round RT-PCR targeting the TCR CDR3 was performed with the HTBI primer set. Via MiXCR, TCRdb re-called the multiplex PCR reads, giving one row per CDR3 protein. This table holds over 250,000 distinct CDR3 sequences, less than 30% found once. The sample was blood. The source of these receptors is a man aged 40-55 years with Graves' hyperthyroidism that later progressed to Graves' ophthalmopathy.

The chain uses TRBV28 and TRBJ1-5; D is uncertain. The CDR3 is 12 residues long. The V gene lost 6 bases and the J gene lost 6 bases, with 9 bases spanning the gap. Germline assignment: CDR1 MDHEN and CDR2 SYDVKM. CDR3 coding DNA: TGTGCCAGCAGCTTTATAATTCAGCCCCAGCATTTT. Translation: CASSFIIQPQHF.

The sample holds many counts of this clonotype. The chain uses TRBV25-1 and TRBJ2-7, with unresolved D. Germline CDR1 and CDR2: MGHDK and SYGVNS. This CDR3 has 13 amino acids. V was trimmed by 2 bases and J by 7 bases, leaving 12 bases between them. The CDR3 nucleotides are TGTGCCAGCAGTGAACCAGGACCTGGGGAGCAGTACTTC. Translated, it gives CASSEPGPGEQYF.

The CDR3 here is CASSLRETANTEAFF. The CDR3 DNA reads TGTGCCAGCAGTTTAAGGGAGACGGCGAACACTGAAGCTTTCTTT. The chain uses TRBV27 and TRBJ1-1; D ambiguous. Trimming cost V 2 bases and J 1 base, with 11 bases left between them. Germline lookup yields CDR1 MNHEY and CDR2 SMNVEV (reference sequence). The CDR3 consists of 15 residues.

This clonotype has at least ten counts. V is TRBV12-3 or TRBV12-4 and J is TRBJ1-2; D unresolved. CDR3 size: 12 residues. V was pared by 6 bases and J by 8 bases, with 13 bases between. CDR3 region: CASREPGRGYTF. The CDR3 DNA reads as TGTGCCAGCAGGGAACCAGGTCGGGGCTACACCTTC.

As concerns this clonotype: The germline gene is not matched at one end of the junction; a read error may be the cause. The rearrangement uses TRBV7-7 and TRBJ2-5, with D tentatively TRBD2 (5 bases). This CDR3 spans 14 amino acids. The V gene's germline CDR1 is SSHAT and CDR2 FNYEAQ (reference sequence). CDR3 loop: CASSSGLAKETQYF. The CDR3 nucleotides read TGTGCTAGCAGCTCTGGACTGGCAAAAGAGACCCAGTACTTC.

This clonotype was counted ten times or more. The chain combines TRBV20-1 with TRBJ2-5; no clear D. Trimming stripped 3 bases from V and 2 bases from J, with 7 bases between. The CDR3 sequence is 12 residues long. Germline CDR1 is DFQATT and CDR2 is SNEGSKA (reference sequence). The CDR3 DNA sequence: TGCAGTGCTAGCAAGCAGCAAGAGACCCAGTACTTC. Residues: CSASKQQETQYF.

In its sample, this clonotype was seen many times. CDR3 amino acids: CASSQLTVRHEQYF. The CDR3 DNA reads TGTGCCAGCAGCCAATTGACCGTCCGGCACGAGCAGTACTTC. This chain connects TRBV14 to TRBJ2-7; D not resolved. V lost 2 bases, J lost 5 bases, and 13 bases lay in between. This CDR3 has 14 residues. From germline, CDR1 is SGHDN and CDR2 FVKESK.

The table lists this clonotype with a count of one. The chain uses TRBV6-5 and TRBJ1-1; 7 bases line up with TRBD1. CDR1 MNHEY and CDR2 SVGAGI come from the germline V gene. The CDR3 covers 13 residues. V dropped 2 bases and J dropped 10; count of bases not matched to a gene: 7. In DNA, the CDR3 is TGTGCCAGCAGTTACGCGACAGGGCTGAGAGCTTTCTTT. Its protein is CASSYATGLRAFF.